A single sample gave rise to the 20 T cell receptor beta chains below, sequenced in a study of T cells in Graves' hyperthyroidism and ophthalmopathy. RNA transcripts served as the template for amplifying TCR beta CDR3 regions. Primed by the HTBI set, a first-round RT-PCR was run on the TCR CDR3. MiXCR was run by TCRdb on the multiplex PCR reads, yielding one entry per CDR3 protein. The table includes 400,000 to 550,000 distinct CDR3 sequences, around an eighth detected once. The specimen sequenced was blood. Every receptor here comes from a woman between 18 and 29 years old with Graves' hyperthyroidism.

This clonotype came up many times. The chain has TRBV13 and TRBJ2-6; a weak D match, TRBD2 (5 bases). V lost 3 bases, J lost 1 base, and 7 bases lay in between. CDR3 length: 15 residues. CDR1 is PRHDT and CDR2 is FYEKMQ in the germline V gene (reference sequence). The CDR3 protein is CASSFRESGANVLTF. Here the CDR3 DNA reads TGTGCCAGCAGCTTTAGGGAGTCTGGGGCCAACGTCCTGACTTTC.

This clonotype has ten or more counts. The chain recombines TRBV28 with TRBJ1-2; no firm D call. The V end was cut by 2 bases, the J end by 8 bases, with 15 bases between. CDR3 length: 14 residues. Germline loops: CDR1 MDHEN, CDR2 SYDVKM. The chain's CDR3 is CASSLSGLISGYTF. As DNA, the CDR3 is TGTGCCAGCAGTTTAAGCGGGCTAATTTCGGGCTACACCTTC.

This clonotype was counted at least ten times. The rearrangement uses TRBV20-1 and TRBJ2-7; 11 nucleotides match TRBD2. This CDR3 contains 15 residues. The germline gives CDR1 DFQATT, CDR2 SNEGSKA (reference sequence). V trimming: 5 bases; J trimming: 2 bases; junction bases outside the gene matches: 8. DNA of the CDR3: TGCAGTGCTGAGACCGGGACTAGCGGTGCCTACGAGCAGTACTTC. Translated: CSAETGTSGAYEQYF.

This clonotype was seen a handful of times. The chain joins TRBV6-2 or TRBV6-3 to TRBJ2-7, with 10 positions matching TRBD1. The CDR3 runs 13 residues. Per the germline V gene, CDR1 is MNHEY and CDR2 is SVGEGT. V lost 6 bases, J lost 5 bases, and 4 bases stayed unmatched. CDR3 nucleotide sequence: TGTGCCAGCAGGGGGACAGGGGTTGACGAGCAGTACGTC. This sequence encodes CASRGTGVDEQYV.

This clonotype was counted between two and nine times. The J gene is TRBJ2-1, the V gene TRBV29-1; 7 nucleotides line up with TRBD1. From germline, CDR1 is SQVTM and CDR2 ANQGSEA. V was clipped by 3 bases and J by 3 bases; unmatched bases: 5. The CDR3 has 14 residues. CDR3 residues: CSVEGQTFYNEQFF. For the CDR3, the DNA is TGCAGCGTTGAGGGACAGACCTTCTACAATGAGCAGTTCTTC.

This clonotype was observed many times. This chain connects TRBV3-1 to TRBJ2-5; D is undetermined. The CDR3 consists of 14 residues. The germline CDR1 and CDR2 sequences are LGHDT and YNNKEL (reference sequence). V shed 1 base and J shed 2 bases, with 8 bases lying between them. CDR3 amino acids: CASSQGPFQETQYF. In DNA, the CDR3 is TGTGCCAGCAGCCAAGGACCCTTTCAAGAGACCCAGTACTTC.

The V gene is TRBV20-1, the J gene TRBJ2-7, with D unresolved. Germline V gene sequence: CDR1 DFQATT, CDR2 SNEGSKA (reference sequence). The V gene lost 2 bases and the J gene lost 3 bases, with 8 bases spanning the gap. The CDR3 has 12 amino acids. CDR3 sequence reads: CSARIGGYEQYF. The CDR3 region has the DNA TGCAGTGCTAGAATAGGCGGCTACGAGCAGTACTTC.

This clonotype was recorded at least ten times. CDR3: CAPQGLVREHKETQYF. The DNA of the CDR3 is TGTGCCCCCCAGGGGCTAGTGCGGGAGCATAAGGAGACCCAGTACTTC. This chain joins TRBV11-3 and TRBJ2-5, with a tentative D call TRBD2 (7 bases). The CDR3 runs to 16 residues. Germline CDR1 reads SGHNT; CDR2 reads YENEEA. Trimming shortened V by 11 bases and J by 5 bases, and 27 bases separated the two germline ends.

This clonotype came up many times. This sequence joins TRBV12-3 or TRBV12-4 and TRBJ2-5; TRBD1 matches 8 bases. CDR3 length: 15 amino acids. The trim removed 5 bases at V and 6 bases at J, leaving 11 bases unmatched. The CDR3 nucleotides read TGTGCCAGCAGTGTCTTAACAGGGGGAGGACAGACCCAGTACTTC. This sequence encodes CASSVLTGGGQTQYF.

This clonotype has ten or more counts. The chain is built from TRBV10-3 and TRBJ1-6; 7 positions match TRBD1. This CDR3 has 15 residues. Germline CDR1 and CDR2: ENHRY and SYGVKD. The V segment lost 7 bases and the J segment 3 bases; nucleotides outside the gene matches: 6. The CDR3 nucleotides are TGTGCCATCAACGCGGGACAGAGCTATAATTCACCCCTCCACTTT. Protein sequence: CAINAGQSYNSPLHF.

Many counts were recorded for this clonotype. CDR3 DNA: TGTGCCAGCAGTCTGGGACAGGCGGGCTACACCTTC. This encodes CASSLGQAGYTF. The V call is TRBV12-3 or TRBV12-4, the J call TRBJ1-2; 8 bases agree with TRBD1. CDR3 length: 12 residues. The trim removed 5 bases at V and 8 bases at J, leaving 4 bases unmatched.

This clonotype was observed many times. This chain uses TRBV2 with TRBJ1-1; D unresolved. Trimming pared 3 bases from V and 1 base from J, leaving 9 bases between. Germline lookup yields CDR1 SNHLY and CDR2 FYNNEI. The CDR3 consists of 14 residues. As DNA, the CDR3 is TGTGCCAGCAGTGAGGTATGGCAGAACACTGAAGCTTTCTTT. This encodes CASSEVWQNTEAFF.

This rearrangement joins TRBV27 to TRBJ2-1; no reliable D call. CDR1 MNHEY and CDR2 SMNVEV come from the germline V gene (reference sequence). V lost 2 bases and J lost 1, with 9 bases in between. This CDR3 has 15 residues. CDR3 sequence (DNA): TGTGCCAGCAGTTTAGAGTCCTCTTCCTACAATGAGCAGTTCTTC. Its translation is CASSLESSSYNEQFF.

As regards this clonotype: A much larger clone lies a single base off, so this may be a read error. This chain links TRBV9 with TRBJ2-7, with TRBD2 matching over 14 bases. This CDR3 has 16 amino acids. Germline values: CDR1 SGDLS, CDR2 YYNGEE. CDR3 sequence reads: CASSPGLAGVAHDQYF. CDR3 coding DNA: TGTGCCAGCAGCCCGGGACTAGCGGGAGTTGCCCACGATCAGTACTTC.

Comment on this clonotype: Because the CDR3 is missing its conserved closing phenylalanine or tryptophan, this is likely a read error. The rearrangement joins TRBV5-6 to TRBJ2-7; D is possibly TRBD1 (5 bases). CDR1 is SGHDT and CDR2 is YYEEEE in the germline V gene. The CDR3 totals 15 residues. Trimming removed 3 bases at V and 3 bases at J, with 16 bases between. DNA for the CDR3: TGTGCCAGCAGCTATGGCCCCCCAAGGGGCTACGAGCAGTACTCC. Protein sequence: CASSYGPPRGYEQYS.

This clonotype was observed many times. V and J are TRBV30 and TRBJ1-1; D is uncertain. CDR1 is GTSNPN and CDR2 is SVGIG in the germline V gene (reference sequence). Trimming cost V 1 base and J 8 bases, with 5 bases left between them. The CDR3 loop spans 10 amino acids. This CDR3 is CAWSEVEAFF. The DNA for the CDR3 is TGTGCCTGGAGTGAGGTGGAAGCTTTCTTT.

This clonotype was counted between two and nine times. V gene TRBV7-9 combines with J gene TRBJ2-2, with TRBD1 matching 10 bases. V lost 6 bases, J lost 5 bases, and 12 bases stayed unmatched. The germline V gene has CDR1 SEHNR and CDR2 FQNEAQ (reference sequence). The CDR3 loop spans 17 amino acids. The CDR3 coding sequence is TGTGCCAGCAGTATTAGGCGGCAGGGACAGGGGACCGGGGAGCTGTTTTTT. Amino acid sequence: CASSIRRQGQGTGELFF.

This clonotype appeared many times. The chain carries TRBV7-2 and TRBJ2-1; tentatively, D is TRBD2 (6 bases). The CDR3 has 18 amino acids. Germline values: CDR1 SGHTA, CDR2 FQGNSA. The V and J ends lost 3 bases and 4 bases respectively, with 22 bases between them. CDR3 protein: CASSLGGWRPEDYNEQFF. In DNA form, the CDR3 reads TGTGCCAGCAGCTTGGGAGGTTGGCGGCCGGAAGATTACAATGAGCAGTTCTTC.

The table lists this clonotype with many counts. The genes are TRBV6-1 and TRBJ2-2; 7 bases fit TRBD1. The CDR3 totals 15 residues. V lost 6 bases and J lost 7; bases outside the gene matches: 11. Germline assignment: CDR1 MNHNS and CDR2 SASEGT. This CDR3 reads CASSHPGQWGGELFF. The CDR3 DNA reads TGTGCCAGCAGCCATCCGGGACAGTGGGGCGGGGAGCTGTTTTTT.

The chain couples TRBV6-5 to TRBJ2-1, with a tentative D call TRBD2 (6 bases). Trimming pared 5 bases from V and 0 bases from J, leaving 8 bases between. Looked up from germline, CDR1 is MNHEY and CDR2 is SVGAGI. The CDR3 length is 14 residues. The CDR3 is CASSGTRSYNEQFF. Written as DNA, the CDR3 is TGTGCCAGCAGTGGGACTCGCTCCTACAATGAGCAGTTCTTC.